This record covers a single T cell receptor (beta chain). The antigen is unknown. Its ends do not fully match the called genes, so a read error is possible. The data were obtained in a study of lymphopenia after photon versus proton radiotherapy. Regarding the study as a whole: After lymphocyte nadir, photon-treated repertoires showed oligoclonal expansion, especially CD8+ Temra. Photon-treated patients lost naive T cells and TCR diversity; proton-treated stayed stable.

The data were produced by immunoSEQ multiplex PCR, yet TCRdb's version contains in-frame clones alone and is incomplete. The table has over 15,000 clones, about 89% seen once. From germline, CDR1 is MNHEY and CDR2 SVGAGI. CDR3 length equals 14 residues. The source is a man in his 60s with pancreatic cancer. This chain uses TRBV6-5 with TRBJ1-6; the D is unclear. Sequencing used peripheral blood, obtained from a patient treated with photon-based radiotherapy. CDR3 amino acids: CARTLRSCNSPLHF. The CDR3 region has the DNA TGTGCCAGGACCCTCCGGTCCTGTAATTCACCCCTCCACTTT.